The 26 T cell receptor beta chains given below trace back to one sample, sequenced in a study of shared clonotypes between healthy human individuals. Produced via immunoSEQ multiplex PCR; TCRdb's table is partial and in-frame only. This repertoire shows some 2,400,000 clones, approximately 95% found once; its top ten account for roughly 0.13%. The material sequenced was naive CD4+ T cells sorted from blood. The subset is: CD45RA+ positively selected. Receptor source: a man in his late teens or twenties in good health.

The CDR3 spells CASSWGPGVNNYGYTF. CDR3 in DNA: TGTGCCAGCAGTTGGGGCCCGGGAGTGAATAACTATGGCTACACCTTC. The gene calls are TRBV6-5 and TRBJ1-2, with a weak D call TRBD1 (5 bases). The CDR3 spans 16 residues. V dropped 4 bases and J dropped 1 base, with 16 bases sitting between them. Per the germline V gene, CDR1 is MNHEY and CDR2 is SVGAGI.

The chain is built from TRBV2 and TRBJ1-1; TRBD1 aligns across 8 bases. This CDR3 is built from 15 residues. Losses at the gene ends were 3 bases for V and 4 bases for J; bases not matched to a gene: 7. CDR1 and CDR2 (germline): SNHLY, FYNNEI. CDR3 amino acids: CASSDYQQGGTEAFF. The CDR3 DNA reads as TGTGCCAGCAGTGATTATCAACAGGGGGGCACTGAAGCTTTCTTT.

V gene TRBV6-5 combines with J gene TRBJ2-7, with D perhaps matching TRBD2 (6 bases). The ends were cut back, 0 bases at V and 3 bases at J, with 9 bases in the middle. The germline V gene encodes CDR1 MNHEY and CDR2 SVGAGI. The CDR3 is made up of 14 amino acids. The CDR3 region is CASSYSISGYEQYF. CDR3 nucleotides: TGTGCCAGCAGTTACTCTATTAGCGGCTACGAGCAGTACTTC.

The rearrangement joins TRBV19 to TRBJ1-3; D is ambiguous. Trimming left V 0 bases short and J 4 bases short, with 7 bases between. Per germline, CDR1 LNHDA and CDR2 SQIVND (reference sequence). The CDR3 is made up of 14 amino acids. This CDR3 is CASSIDDLGNTIYF. In nucleotides, the CDR3 is TGTGCCAGTAGTATAGATGACCTGGGAAACACCATATATTTT.

V is TRBV28 and J is TRBJ1-4, with D unresolved. Trimming removed 5 bases from V and 3 bases from J, with 10 bases in between. The V gene's germline CDR1 is MDHEN and CDR2 SYDVKM. This CDR3 is 14 amino acids long. The CDR3 DNA reads TGTGCCAGCAGTGATAGGGAACCTAATGAAAAACTGTTTTTT. Protein sequence: CASSDREPNEKLFF.

This CDR3 reads CASSLSFGVGEQYF. CDR3 DNA: TGTGCCAGCAGCTTAAGTTTTGGGGTTGGGGAGCAGTACTTC. V usage is TRBV7-9 and J usage is TRBJ2-7; D unresolved. The CDR3 consists of 14 residues. With 2 bases removed from V and 7 bases from J, the gap between germline ends came to 15 bases. Per the germline V gene, CDR1 is SEHNR and CDR2 is FQNEAQ (reference sequence).

Turning to this clone: The junction and the germline gene differ at one end; a read error may be behind it. This chain joins TRBV7-7 and TRBJ2-5; TRBD1 aligns across 11 bases. The CDR3 spans 16 residues. CDR1 and CDR2 from the germline V gene are SSHAT and FNYEAQ (reference sequence). The CDR3 bases are TGTGCTAGCAGCTTAGCTTATCCGGGACAGGGGGTAGCTCAGTACTTC. Its protein is CASSLAYPGQGVAQYF. The entire variable domain, with the rest obtained from reference TRBV7-7 and TRBJ2-5, is as follows: GAGVSQSPRYKVTKRGQDVTLRCDPISSHATLYWYQQALGQGPEFLTYFNYEAQPDKSGLPSDRFSAERPEGSISTLTIQRTEQRDSAMYRCASSLAYPGQGVAQYFGPGTRLLVL.

The chain couples TRBV6-5 to TRBJ2-1; D ambiguous. The CDR3 is made up of 12 amino acids. V lost 6 bases and J 5 bases, leaving 8 bases between the germline ends. In germline, CDR1 is MNHEY, CDR2 SVGAGI. The CDR3 DNA is TGTGCCAGCAGCCGAGACGACAATGAGCAGTTCTTC. Translating it yields CASSRDDNEQFF.

The chain combines TRBV30 with TRBJ2-3; tentatively, D is TRBD2 (6 bases). CDR1 is GTSNPN and CDR2 is SVGIG in the germline V gene (reference sequence). This CDR3 contains 13 residues. Trimming took 2 bases from V and 10 from J, leaving 16 bases between them. The CDR3 DNA follows: TGTGCCTGGAGTATGGCCGGAGGGCCCCCGCAGTATTTT. Protein: CAWSMAGGPPQYF.

The gene calls are TRBV4-1 and TRBJ2-5; perhaps TRBD2 as D (6 bases). The CDR3 length is 14 residues. The V end was cut by 1 base, the J end by 6 bases, with 12 bases between. From germline, CDR1 is MGHRA and CDR2 YSYEKL. CDR3 in amino acids: CASSQAGGIKTQYF. The CDR3 DNA reads as TGCGCCAGCAGCCAAGCGGGCGGGATCAAGACCCAGTACTTC.

To note about this clone: Distinct nucleotide sequences in the sample also encode this CDR3. The chain has TRBV5-4 and TRBJ2-3, with no clear D. The V end was cut by 0 bases, the J end by 0 bases, with 5 bases between. This CDR3 spans 14 amino acids. The germline CDR1 and CDR2 sequences are SGHNT and YYREEE (reference sequence). The CDR3 protein is CASSLGTSTDTQYF. CDR3 DNA: TGTGCCAGCAGCTTGGGAACTAGCACAGATACGCAGTATTTT.

This sequence joins TRBV7-8 and TRBJ1-3, with TRBD1 matching 7 bases. CDR1 is SGHVS, CDR2 FQNEAQ, per germline. The length of the CDR3 is 17 residues. V gave up 5 bases and J gave up 1 base; unmatched junction bases: 11. In DNA, the CDR3 is TGTGCCAGCAGCCGACGCACAGGGGAGCGATCTGGAAACACCATATATTTT. Translated, it gives CASSRRTGERSGNTIYF.

V and J are TRBV6-1 and TRBJ1-5; possibly TRBD1 for D (6 bases). Trimming left V 0 bases short and J 0 bases short, with 18 bases between. CDR1 and CDR2 from the germline V gene are MNHNS and SASEGT. There are 19 residues in the CDR3. The CDR3, as DNA: TGTGCCAGCAGTGAAGCAACAGGGAGGGCCGGAAATAGCAATCAGCCCCAGCATTTT. Translating gives CASSEATGRAGNSNQPQHF.

This clone came up once. The J gene is TRBJ2-5, the V gene TRBV7-2, with D perhaps TRBD2 (6 bases). V was pared by 3 bases and J by 5 bases, with 19 bases between. Germline V gives CDR1 SGHTA, CDR2 FQGNSA. CDR3 length equals 16 residues. CDR3 in DNA: TGTGCCAGCAGCTTCTACGCCCCCAGACTAGGGGAGACCCAGTACTTC. Its protein product is CASSFYAPRLGETQYF.

The chain combines TRBV4-1 with TRBJ2-2; 8 positions agree with TRBD2. CDR1 and CDR2 (germline): MGHRA, YSYEKL. CDR3 length equals 16 residues. V shed 4 bases, J shed 4 bases, and the junction held 8 bases outside the gene matches. This CDR3 is CASSPLLAGGTGELFF. The CDR3 nucleotides read TGCGCCAGCAGCCCTCTTCTAGCGGGCGGCACCGGGGAGCTGTTTTTT.

The rearrangement links TRBV13 to TRBJ2-1; D perhaps matches TRBD1 (6 bases). V shed 5 bases and J shed 7 bases, with 21 bases lying between them. This CDR3 has 16 amino acids. The germline CDR1 and CDR2 sequences are PRHDT and FYEKMQ (reference sequence). CDR3 in DNA: TGTGCCAGCAGCCTCTACAGGGCCCCACTTATGAATGAGCAGTTCTTC. Protein sequence: CASSLYRAPLMNEQFF.

The chain has TRBV19 and TRBJ2-3; 8 bases align to TRBD2. The CDR3 is made up of 16 amino acids. With 6 bases clipped from V and 0 bases from J, the junction kept 8 bases outside the gene matches. Per germline, CDR1 LNHDA and CDR2 SQIVND (reference sequence). CDR3: CASRNVKRGSTDTQYF. The DNA of the CDR3 is TGTGCCAGTAGGAATGTAAAGCGGGGGAGCACAGATACGCAGTATTTT.

J is TRBJ2-2 and V is TRBV7-9; the D gene is possibly TRBD1 (6 bases). The V and J ends lost 4 bases and 2 bases respectively, with 8 bases between them. Germline CDR1 and CDR2: SEHNR and FQNEAQ (reference sequence). The CDR3 has 14 amino acids. CDR3 DNA sequence: TGTGCCAGCAGCTGGACAGTAAACACCGGGGAGCTGTTTTTT. It specifies CASSWTVNTGELFF.

The chain combines TRBV7-2 with TRBJ2-1, with a tentative D call TRBD1 (5 bases). Germline assignment: CDR1 SGHTA and CDR2 FQGNSA. The CDR3 is 15 residues long. Trimming removed 1 base from V and 4 bases from J, with 11 bases in between. The CDR3 loop reads CASSLGQPVYNEQFF. CDR3 in DNA: TGTGCCAGCAGCTTAGGACAGCCCGTGTACAATGAGCAGTTCTTC. Supplemented by reference TRBV7-2 and TRBJ2-1, the full variable domain reads GAGVSQSPSNKVTEKGKDVELRCDPISGHTALYWYRQSLGQGLEFLIYFQGNSAPDKSGLPSDRFSAERTGGSVSTLTIQRTQQEDSAVYLCASSLGQPVYNEQFFGPGTRLTVL.

This clone has just a few counts. The gene calls are TRBV28 and TRBJ1-6; 8 nucleotides match TRBD1. Unmatched junction bases numbered 6, after V lost 5 bases and J lost 6 bases. The CDR3 consists of 15 residues. Germline-derived CDR1 and CDR2 are MDHEN and SYDVKM. CDR3 DNA: TGTGCCAGCAGTAAGGGACAGGTTCTTAATTCACCCCTCCACTTT. Protein sequence: CASSKGQVLNSPLHF. The variable domain in full, with the rest retrieved from reference TRBV28 and TRBJ1-6, is DVKVTQSSRYLVKRTGEKVFLECVQDMDHENMFWYRQDPGLGLRLIYFSYDVKMKEKGDIPEGYSVSREKKERFSLILESASTNQTSMYLCASSKGQVLNSPLHFGNGTRLTVT.

The gene calls are TRBV19 and TRBJ1-3; possible D gene TRBD1, 6 bases. The germline V gene has CDR1 LNHDA and CDR2 SQIVND (reference sequence). V gave up 7 bases and J gave up 3 bases, with 13 bases separating them. This CDR3 is built from 14 residues. The CDR3 here is CASTETGGGNTIYF. Here the CDR3 DNA reads TGTGCCAGTACCGAGACAGGAGGTGGAAACACCATATATTTT.

This chain links TRBV30 with TRBJ1-3, with D hard to call. With 0 bases removed from V and 1 base from J, the gap between germline ends came to 10 bases. There are 15 residues in the CDR3. Looked up from germline, CDR1 is GTSNPN and CDR2 is SVGIG (reference sequence). The CDR3 DNA reads as TGTGCCTGGAGTGTAGTATCCGGGTCTGGAAACACCATATATTTT. Encoded protein: CAWSVVSGSGNTIYF.

The CDR3 nucleotides read TGTGCCAGCCTAACGGGTTACTCTGGAAACACCATATATTTT. Encoded protein: CASLTGYSGNTIYF. V is TRBV6-1 and J is TRBJ1-3, with D uncertain. The CDR3 is 14 residues long. Trimming took off 8 bases at V and 0 bases at J, with 11 bases between the two ends. Germline CDR1 reads MNHNS; CDR2 reads SASEGT.

V gene TRBV29-1 combines with J gene TRBJ2-7; D not certain. The CDR3 is 14 amino acids. V lost 6 bases and J lost 0, with 15 bases in between. Germline assignment: CDR1 SQVTM and CDR2 ANQGSEA. The CDR3 coding sequence is TGCAGCGTAACGGGTCGGCCGCCCTCCTACGAGCAGTACTTC. Encoded protein: CSVTGRPPSYEQYF.

The chain has TRBV10-3 and TRBJ2-5; TRBD2 matches at 9 bases. The CDR3 length is 14 residues. Germline V CDR1 and CDR2: ENHRY, SYGVKD. With 7 bases clipped from V and 1 base from J, the junction kept 4 bases outside the gene matches. CDR3 protein: CAINQRGAQETQYF. CDR3 in DNA: TGTGCCATCAACCAGCGGGGGGCCCAAGAGACCCAGTACTTC.

The chain links TRBV4-3 to TRBJ1-2, with D unclear. The CDR3 totals 15 residues. V lost 0 bases and J lost 4, with 12 bases in between. Germline V CDR1 and CDR2: LGHNA, YSLEER. This CDR3 is CASSQDLGFAYGYTF. As DNA, the CDR3 is TGCGCCAGCAGCCAAGATCTGGGGTTTGCCTATGGCTACACCTTC.